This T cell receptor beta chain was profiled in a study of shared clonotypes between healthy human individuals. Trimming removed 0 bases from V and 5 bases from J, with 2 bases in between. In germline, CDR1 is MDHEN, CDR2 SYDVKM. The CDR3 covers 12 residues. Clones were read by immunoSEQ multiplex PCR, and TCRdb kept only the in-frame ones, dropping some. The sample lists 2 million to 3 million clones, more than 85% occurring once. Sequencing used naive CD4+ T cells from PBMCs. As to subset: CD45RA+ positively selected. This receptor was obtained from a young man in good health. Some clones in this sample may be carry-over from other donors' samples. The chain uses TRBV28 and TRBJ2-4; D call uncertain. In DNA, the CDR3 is TGTGCCAGCAGTTTATGGCAAAACATTCAGTACTTC. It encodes CASSLWQNIQYF.